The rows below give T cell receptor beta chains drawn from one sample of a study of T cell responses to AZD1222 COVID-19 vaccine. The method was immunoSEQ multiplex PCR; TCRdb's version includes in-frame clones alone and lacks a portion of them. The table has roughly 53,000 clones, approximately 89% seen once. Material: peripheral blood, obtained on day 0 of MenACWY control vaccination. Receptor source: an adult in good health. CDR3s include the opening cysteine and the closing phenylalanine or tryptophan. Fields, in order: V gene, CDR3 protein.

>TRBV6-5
CASIAGFGNTIYF
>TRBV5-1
CASSFGKSTDTQYF
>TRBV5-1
CASSLWGTGSNTEAFF
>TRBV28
CASSLSGTNPYEQYF
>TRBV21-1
CASSLAGSKNTEAFF
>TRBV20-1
CSASYLSDTQYF
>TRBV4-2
CASSQGGTGAGNTIYF
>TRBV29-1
CSAGTSGRTYNEQFF
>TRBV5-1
CASSPEPSYEQYF
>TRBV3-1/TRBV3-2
CASSQAGMNTEAFF
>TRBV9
CASSVAGSSTDTQYF
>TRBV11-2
CASSLALAGGQETQYF
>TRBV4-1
CASSLAKEQFF
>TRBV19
CASSIGTNSYNEQFF
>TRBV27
CASSPGQYSAGELFF
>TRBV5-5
CASSHLLGTDTQYF
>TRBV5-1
CASSLAIGGTGELFF
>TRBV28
CASSLDRGTYNEQFF
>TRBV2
CASSNYYEQYF
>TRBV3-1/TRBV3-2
CASSPGDSRLEKLFF
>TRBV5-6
CASSQDRGSNYGYTF
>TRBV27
CASSLFGTHDRSANVLTF
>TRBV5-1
CASSFETTDGYTF
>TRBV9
CASSVATSLSSYEQYF